This T cell receptor (beta chain) was observed in a study of blood T cells in healthy people across ages. Study details: About one barcoded TCR beta cDNA was captured per two T cells.

Alongside a J-beta primer mix, a sample-barcoded 5' primer served in a second PCR lasting 7 to 11 cycles. Using its own MiXCR run on the 5' RACE reads, TCRdb lists one record per CDR3 protein. Here the sample spans around 990,000 distinct CDR3 sequences, 20% to 25% being singletons. Study observations and caveats: Long-lived donors carried more naive CD4+ cells and greater diversity than aged donors. With age, beta diversity per million T cells declined roughly linearly, significantly by 40.

This clonotype has more than one count but fewer than ten. Antigen: not known. These data are also associated with another study on T cells of mothers and their children.

Sequenced: blood. This receptor was identified in a girl aged 2-10 years in good health.

The CDR3 DNA reads TGTGCCAGTAGTGAGGGGACCCTCACAGATACGCAGTATTTT. Translation: CASSEGTLTDTQYF. The chain has TRBV19 and TRBJ2-3; perhaps D is TRBD1 or TRBD2 (5 bases each). The CDR3 runs to 14 residues. Trimming stripped 5 bases from V and 2 bases from J, with 11 bases between. Germline CDR1 LNHDA, CDR2 SQIVND (reference sequence).